The 7 T cell receptor beta chains below come from one sample, sequenced in a study of early T cells in non-severe SARS-CoV-2 infection. A single record per CDR3 protein comes from TCRdb applying MiXCR to the 5' RACE reads. The table has fewer than 65,000 distinct CDR3 sequences, about 9.9% seen once. Sequencing was carried out using whole blood. All receptors derive from an adult who was a healthcare worker with PCR-confirmed SARS-CoV-2 infection or an uninfected control (not recorded which).

The chain joins TRBV19 to TRBJ2-5, with D perhaps TRBD2 (6 bases). Germline lookup yields CDR1 LNHDA and CDR2 SQIVND (reference sequence). V lost 5 bases, J lost 2 bases, and 15 bases lay in between. This CDR3 comprises 15 residues. As DNA, the CDR3 is TGTGCCAGTAGTCCCGGACTGGCGGGGCAAGAGACCCAGTACTTC. Amino acids: CASSPGLAGQETQYF.

J is TRBJ1-2 and V is TRBV5-6; D perhaps matches TRBD1 (6 bases). This CDR3 contains 14 residues. Per germline, CDR1 SGHDT and CDR2 YYEEEE. V was shortened by 4 bases and J by 3 bases, with 13 bases between the two germline ends. DNA for the CDR3: TGTGCCAGCAGCATGTTAGACAGGCACTATGGCTACACCTTC. Encoded protein: CASSMLDRHYGYTF.

The chain joins TRBV6-1 to TRBJ2-7; 12 nucleotides match TRBD2. Trimming took 7 bases from V and 0 from J; bases not matched to a gene: 7. This CDR3 contains 16 residues. CDR1 MNHNS and CDR2 SASEGT come from the germline V gene. Written as DNA, the CDR3 is TGTGCCAGCATGACTAGCGGGGGTGCGAGCTCCTACGAGCAGTACGTC. Translating it yields CASMTSGGASSYEQYV.

There are many counts of this clonotype. V usage is TRBV25-1 and J usage is TRBJ2-3; 8 bases line up with TRBD2. The germline gives CDR1 MGHDK, CDR2 SYGVNS. The V segment lost 6 bases and the J segment 3 bases; nucleotides outside the gene matches: 2. The CDR3 covers 13 residues. DNA for the CDR3: TGTGCCAGCAGACTAGCGGCTACAGATACGCAGTATTTT. Translated, it gives CASRLAATDTQYF. The full variable domain, rest sourced from reference TRBV25-1 and TRBJ2-3, is EADIYQTPRYLVIGTGKKITLECSQTMGHDKMYWYQQDPGMELHLIHYSYGVNSTEKGDLSSESTVSRIRTEHFPLTLESARPSHTSQYLCASRLAATDTQYFGPGTRLTVL.

This clonotype has only a few counts. The chain employs TRBV20-1 and TRBJ2-3; D unclear. V was shortened by 1 base and J by 0 bases, with 29 bases between the two germline ends. Germline V gene lookup returns CDR1 DFQATT and CDR2 SNEGSKA (reference sequence). The CDR3 loop spans 21 amino acids. This CDR3 reads CSARVNLVGRRVQTSTDTQYF. The CDR3, as DNA: TGCAGTGCTAGAGTTAATTTGGTGGGCCGCCGGGTACAAACTAGCACAGATACGCAGTATTTT.

This clonotype was found many times. The V call is TRBV11-2, the J call TRBJ1-1, with 7 bases aligning to TRBD1. CDR1 SGHAT and CDR2 FQNNGV come from the germline V gene. The V and J ends lost 4 bases and 4 bases, in that order; junction bases with no gene match: 6. This CDR3 contains 14 residues. The CDR3 nucleotides are TGTGCCAGCAGCTCAGACAGGGTGGGCACTGAAGCTTTCTTT. Protein product: CASSSDRVGTEAFF.

This clonotype was seen repeatedly, ten times or more. At one of its ends the junction is not consistent with the germline gene, which may arise from a read error. The chain uses TRBV7-9 and TRBJ1-1; TRBD1 is a possible D gene (5 bases). Germline V gene lookup returns CDR1 SEHNR and CDR2 FQNEAQ (reference sequence). The length of the CDR3 is 15 residues. CDR3 sequence (DNA): TGTGCCAGCAGCTTAGCTCTACAGGTGAACACTGAAGTTTTCTTT. It yields the protein CASSLALQVNTEVFF.